These T cell receptor beta chains were read from a single sample in a study of blood T cell repertoires in COVID-19. Using immunoSEQ multiplex PCR, the repertoire was profiled, and TCRdb retains in-frame clones only, with some absent. The sample includes about 210,000 clones, around 80% of them seen just once. Sequenced input: peripheral blood. Every receptor here comes from a woman aged 40 to 50 with acute or convalescent COVID-19. CDR3s include the opening cysteine and the closing phenylalanine or tryptophan. The D gene is left open where the match is weak. Where a row states a size, it is once, few, many or the class of an expanded clone; other rows omit it.

j_gene,d_gene,v_gene,abundance,CDR3nt,CDR3aa
TRBJ2-5,TRBD1,TRBV5-1,NA,TGCGCCAGCAGCCTTCAACAGGGGACAGAGACCCAGTACTTC,CASSLQQGTETQYF
TRBJ2-5,TRBD2,TRBV7-2,NA,TGTGCCAGCAGCTTAAGTGGGAGCGGGAGGGGGGAGACCCAGTACTTC,CASSLSGSGRGETQYF
TRBJ2-1,TRBD2,TRBV11-1,NA,TGTGCCAGCAGCTCGCTTAGCGGGGGGTTCATCAATGAGCAGTTCTTC,CASSSLSGGFINEQFF
TRBJ1-3,TRBD1,TRBV7-6,NA,TGTGCCAGCAGCTTAGTGGGGGACAGGGTGGCTGGAAACACCATATATTTT,CASSLVGDRVAGNTIYF
TRBJ2-1,TRBD1,TRBV6-5,NA,TGTGCCAGCAGCCTCGCGACAGGGGATTACAATGAGCAGTTCTTC,CASSLATGDYNEQFF
TRBJ2-2,TRBD1,TRBV19,NA,TGTGCCAGTAGTTGGGACAGGGTCGGCACCGGGGAGCTGTTTTTT,CASSWDRVGTGELFF
TRBJ2-7,NA,TRBV6-4,once,TGTGCCAGCAGTGGCGAGGTAGGATACGAGCAGTACTTC,CASSGEVGYEQYF
TRBJ2-1,NA,TRBV6-1,NA,TGTGCCAGCAGTGAATCCGGTTGGCGGGATGAGCAGTTCTTC,CASSESGWRDEQFF
TRBJ2-6,NA,TRBV5-1,NA,TGCGCCAGCAGCTTGCTCGCGGGCGGTGGGGCCAACGTCCTGACTTTC,CASSLLAGGGANVLTF
TRBJ2-3,TRBD1,TRBV10-3,NA,TGTGCCATCAGCACCGGGACAGGGACCCCAGATACGCAGTATTTT,CAISTGTGTPDTQYF
TRBJ2-7,NA,TRBV6-2/TRBV6-3,once,TGTGCCAGCAGTCCAACAAGATCCTACGAGCAGTACTTC,CASSPTRSYEQYF
TRBJ2-7,NA,TRBV23-1,NA,TGCGCCAGCAGTCAGTTTTTCAGCTCCTACGAGCAGTACTTC,CASSQFFSSYEQYF